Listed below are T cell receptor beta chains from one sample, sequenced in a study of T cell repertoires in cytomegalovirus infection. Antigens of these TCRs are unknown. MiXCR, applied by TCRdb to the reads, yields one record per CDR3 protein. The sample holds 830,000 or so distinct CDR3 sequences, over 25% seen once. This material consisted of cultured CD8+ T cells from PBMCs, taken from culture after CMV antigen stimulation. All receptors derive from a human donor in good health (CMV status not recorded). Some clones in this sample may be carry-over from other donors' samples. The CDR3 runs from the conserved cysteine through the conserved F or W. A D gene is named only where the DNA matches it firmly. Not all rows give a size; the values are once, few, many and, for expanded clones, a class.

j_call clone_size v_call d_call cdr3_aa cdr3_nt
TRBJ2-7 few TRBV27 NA CASSPYRDDEQYF TGTGCCAGCAGTCCGTACCGGGACGACGAGCAGTACTTC
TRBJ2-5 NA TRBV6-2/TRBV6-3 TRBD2 CASSYPGLAGASYQETQYF TGTGCCAGCAGTTATCCCGGACTAGCGGGGGCTTCGTACCAAGAGACCCAGTACTTC
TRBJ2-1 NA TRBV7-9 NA CASSSPRARGFRVLANEQFF TGTGCCAGCAGCTCCCCGCGCGCACGGGGTTTTAGGGTCTTGGCCAATGAGCAGTTCTTC
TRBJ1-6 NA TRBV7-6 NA CASSETDLSSYNSPLHF TGTGCCAGCAGCGAGACAGACCTAAGCTCCTATAATTCACCCCTCCACTTT
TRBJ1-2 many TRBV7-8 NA CASSLARGRRDYGYTF TGTGCCAGCAGCTTAGCGAGGGGTCGCCGTGATTATGGCTACACCTTC
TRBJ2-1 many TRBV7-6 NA CASGQSIYNEQFF TGTGCCAGTGGACAGTCCATTTACAATGAGCAGTTCTTC
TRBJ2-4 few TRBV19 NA CASSIHSSTFQYF TGTGCCAGTAGTATACACTCTTCCACCTTTCAGTACTTC
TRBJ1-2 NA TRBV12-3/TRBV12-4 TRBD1 CASSPRTGPLPTF TGTGCCAGCAGTCCCCGGACAGGTCCCCTTCCCACCTTC
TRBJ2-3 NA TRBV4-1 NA CASSQEQGSYTDTQYF TGCGCCAGCAGCCAGGAACAGGGATCCTACACAGATACGCAGTATTTT
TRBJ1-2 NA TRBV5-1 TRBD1 CASSLRDRSNYGYTF TGCGCCAGCAGCTTGCGGGACAGGTCTAACTATGGCTACACCTTC